A selection of T cell receptor beta chains follows, all from one sample in a study of OX40 agonist ivuxolimab in advanced cancers. The table came from immunoSEQ multiplex PCR; TCRdb's copy has only in-frame clones and leaves some out. This table holds 50,000 to 65,000 clones, about nine tenths found once. Sample: CD4+ or CD8+ T cells sorted from blood, taken in a trial of the OX40 agonist ivuxolimab. These receptors were taken from an adult with an advanced solid tumor such as melanoma, head and neck, liver or kidney cancer. Each CDR3 is given with its conserved first and last residue. A D gene is named only where the DNA matches it firmly. Some rows mark clone size as missing; the rest say once, few, many or name a class of expanded clone.

CDR3: CASSTLPTGTGFHGELFF; DNA: TGTGCCAGTAGTACACTGCCCACCGGGACAGGTTTCCACGGGGAGCTGTTTTTT; J: TRBJ2-2; D: TRBD1; size: NA; V: TRBV19
CDR3: CASSSNGAGVGEKLFF; DNA: TGTGCCAGTAGTTCCAACGGGGCAGGGGTCGGTGAAAAACTGTTTTTT; J: TRBJ1-4; D: NA; size: NA; V: TRBV19
CDR3: CASFAPRLAGGGTGELFF; DNA: TGTGCCAGTTTTGCCCCTCGACTAGCGGGAGGTGGGACCGGGGAGCTGTTTTTT; J: TRBJ2-2; D: TRBD2; size: NA; V: TRBV19
CDR3: CASSDAGQTNTEAFF; DNA: TGTGCCAGCAGTGACGCGGGACAAACGAACACTGAAGCTTTCTTT; J: TRBJ1-1; D: NA; size: NA; V: TRBV2
CDR3: CASSSQPQGNHYGYTF; DNA: TGTGCCAGCAGCTCTCAACCCCAGGGAAATCACTATGGCTACACCTTC; J: TRBJ1-2; D: NA; size: NA; V: TRBV13
CDR3: CASSYGVEAFF; DNA: TGTGCCAGCAGTTACGGCGTTGAAGCTTTCTTT; J: TRBJ1-1; D: NA; size: NA; V: TRBV6-5
CDR3: CASLQGATDTQYF; DNA: TGTGCCAGCCTACAGGGGGCAACAGATACGCAGTATTTT; J: TRBJ2-3; D: TRBD1; size: NA; V: TRBV28
CDR3: CASSWQGLNTEAFF; DNA: TGTGCCAGCTCATGGCAGGGGCTGAACACTGAAGCTTTCTTT; J: TRBJ1-1; D: NA; size: once; V: TRBV18
CDR3: CASSERGPFHEQFF; DNA: TGTGCCAGCAGTGAACGGGGCCCCTTTCATGAGCAGTTCTTC; J: TRBJ2-1; D: NA; size: NA; V: TRBV6-1
CDR3: CATSTGTSGYEQYF; DNA: TGTGCCACCTCAACCGGGACTAGCGGATACGAGCAGTACTTC; J: TRBJ2-7; D: TRBD2; size: NA; V: TRBV2
CDR3: CASTFEGGGAQPQHF; DNA: TGTGCCAGTACTTTCGAAGGGGGAGGGGCCCAGCCCCAGCATTTT; J: TRBJ1-5; D: NA; size: NA; V: TRBV19
CDR3: CASSLTGTQLKETQYF; DNA: TGTGCCAGCAGCCTCACCGGGACTCAGCTAAAAGAGACCCAGTACTTC; J: TRBJ2-5; D: NA; size: NA; V: TRBV27
CDR3: CASRTGYNEQFF; DNA: TGTGCCAGTAGGACAGGGTACAATGAGCAGTTCTTC; J: TRBJ2-1; D: TRBD1; size: NA; V: TRBV19
CDR3: CASSSNPPGLAGQETQYF; DNA: TGTGCCAGCAGCTCCAATCCCCCAGGACTAGCGGGACAAGAGACCCAGTACTTC; J: TRBJ2-5; D: TRBD2; size: NA; V: TRBV5-4
CDR3: CASSPDRVGYTF; DNA: TGCGCCAGCAGCCCCGACAGGGTCGGCTACACCTTC; J: TRBJ1-2; D: TRBD1; size: NA; V: TRBV4-1
CDR3: CATSSDQDPYNEQFF; DNA: TGTGCCACCAGCAGTGATCAGGACCCCTACAATGAGCAGTTCTTC; J: TRBJ2-1; D: NA; size: NA; V: TRBV15
CDR3: CASSLDRLAGVGYTGELFF; DNA: TGTGCCAGCAGCTTAGATAGGCTAGCGGGAGTTGGGTATACCGGGGAGCTGTTTTTT; J: TRBJ2-2; D: TRBD2; size: NA; V: TRBV11-2
CDR3: CAISEYRADEQFF; DNA: TGTGCCATCAGTGAATACAGGGCCGATGAGCAGTTCTTC; J: TRBJ2-1; D: NA; size: NA; V: TRBV10-3
CDR3: CSAVSDYEQFF; DNA: TGCAGTGCCGTTAGCGACTATGAGCAGTTCTTC; J: TRBJ2-1; D: NA; size: few; V: TRBV20-1
CDR3: CASSTLAGARTYEQYF; DNA: TGTGCCAGCAGTACCCTAGCGGGAGCCCGGACCTACGAGCAGTACTTC; J: TRBJ2-7; D: TRBD2; size: NA; V: TRBV27
CDR3: CSVELAEFNNEQFF; DNA: TGCAGCGTTGAACTAGCGGAATTTAACAATGAGCAGTTCTTC; J: TRBJ2-1; D: TRBD2; size: NA; V: TRBV29-1
CDR3: CASSPILGEAFF; DNA: TGTGCCAGCAGCCCTATTCTCGGTGAAGCTTTCTTT; J: TRBJ1-1; D: NA; size: NA; V: TRBV13
CDR3: CASSPTDSLNEQFF; DNA: TGCGCCAGCAGCCCAACGGACAGCCTCAATGAGCAGTTCTTC; J: TRBJ2-1; D: NA; size: NA; V: TRBV5-1
CDR3: CASSYDPTGELFF; DNA: TGTGCCAGCAGTTACGATCCCACCGGGGAGCTGTTTTTT; J: TRBJ2-2; D: NA; size: NA; V: TRBV6-5
CDR3: CSVGSSYEQYF; DNA: TGCAGTGTAGGAAGCTCCTACGAGCAGTACTTC; J: TRBJ2-7; D: NA; size: NA; V: TRBV20-1
CDR3: CAWNRDSNQPQHF; DNA: TGTGCCTGGAACAGGGATAGCAATCAGCCCCAGCATTTT; J: TRBJ1-5; D: NA; size: NA; V: TRBV30
CDR3: CASSVGLAGGTAETQYF; DNA: TGTGCCAGCAGCGTAGGGCTAGCGGGAGGCACAGCAGAGACCCAGTACTTC; J: TRBJ2-5; D: TRBD2; size: NA; V: TRBV9
CDR3: CASSALAVLYNEQFF; DNA: TGTGCCAGCAGTGCCCTAGCGGTACTATACAATGAGCAGTTCTTC; J: TRBJ2-1; D: TRBD2; size: NA; V: TRBV28
CDR3: CASSYRLGSNEKLFF; DNA: TGTGCCAGCAGTTACCGACTGGGGTCTAATGAAAAACTGTTTTTT; J: TRBJ1-4; D: NA; size: NA; V: TRBV6-6
CDR3: CASKAWGFGETQYF; DNA: TGTGCCAGCAAGGCGTGGGGGTTCGGAGAGACCCAGTACTTC; J: TRBJ2-5; D: NA; size: NA; V: TRBV6-1
CDR3: CASSYGQGGLPLHF; DNA: TGTGCCAGCAGTTACGGGCAGGGAGGCTTACCCCTCCACTTT; J: TRBJ1-6; D: NA; size: NA; V: TRBV6-5
CDR3: CASSAREGGQPQHF; DNA: TGTGCCAGCAGTGCGCGGGAGGGTGGTCAGCCCCAGCATTTT; J: TRBJ1-5; D: NA; size: NA; V: TRBV2
CDR3: CSVLRESWQFF; DNA: TGCAGCGTTTTGAGAGAGTCATGGCAGTTCTTC; J: TRBJ2-1; D: NA; size: NA; V: TRBV29-1
CDR3: CASRGQADTDTQYF; DNA: TGTGCCAGCAGAGGACAGGCGGACACAGATACGCAGTATTTT; J: TRBJ2-3; D: TRBD1; size: once; V: TRBV6-4
CDR3: CASSVNTGELFF; DNA: TGTGCCAGCAGTGTGAACACCGGGGAGCTGTTTTTT; J: TRBJ2-2; D: NA; size: NA; V: TRBV6-1
CDR3: CASSPGQGTILNIKNIQYF; DNA: TGCGCCAGCAGTCCGGGACAGGGGACGATCCTTAACATTAAAAACATTCAGTACTTC; J: TRBJ2-4; D: TRBD1; size: NA; V: TRBV23-1
CDR3: CASKGQGGLDEQYF; DNA: TGTGCCAGCAAGGGGCAGGGTGGGTTGGACGAGCAGTACTTC; J: TRBJ2-7; D: NA; size: NA; V: TRBV28